The clone carrying this T cell receptor beta chain was detected only a few times. The data belong to a study of blood T cell repertoires in COVID-19. TCRdb's table, derived via immunoSEQ multiplex PCR, lists solely in-frame clones and lacks some. The sample includes about 240,000 clones, around 88% of them seen just once. V gave up 0 bases and J gave up 0 bases, with 13 bases separating them. This CDR3 has 16 residues. Germline V gene lookup returns CDR1 SGHRS and CDR2 YFSETQ. The source of this sequence is a woman aged 25-40 years who had recovered from COVID-19. This chain joins TRBV5-1 and TRBJ2-7, with no clear D. The sequencing input was peripheral blood. The CDR3 nucleotides read TGCGCCAGCAGCTTGGGAAGAGAAATCCCCTCCTACGAGCAGTACTTC. Amino acid sequence: CASSLGREIPSYEQYF.